A single sample gave rise to the 2 T cell receptor beta chains below, sequenced in a study of T cell responses to AZD1222 COVID-19 vaccine. The method was immunoSEQ multiplex PCR; TCRdb's version includes in-frame clones alone and lacks a portion of them. The table shows 100,000 to 150,000 clones, with approximately 90% occurring only once. The sample consisted of peripheral blood, taken on day 0 of AZD1222 vaccination. The receptor source for this set is an adult in good health.

The chain employs TRBV24-1 and TRBJ2-2; possible D gene TRBD1, 5 bases. This CDR3 region has 15 residues. With 1 base removed from V and 4 bases from J, the gap between germline ends came to 9 bases. CDR1 is KGHDR and CDR2 is SFDVKD in the germline V gene. As DNA, the CDR3 is TGTGCCACCAGTGATTTAGGGGTAATCACCGGGGAGCTGTTTTTT. This sequence encodes CATSDLGVITGELFF.

This chain connects TRBV9 to TRBJ2-3; TRBD2 aligns across 7 bases. The CDR3 totals 16 residues. Germline CDR1 is SGDLS and CDR2 is YYNGEE. J gave up 1 base and V 3 bases, and 8 bases lay outside the gene matches. The DNA for the CDR3 is TGTGCCAGCAGCGCGGGCGGGGGTGAACGCACAGATACGCAGTATTTT. This translates into CASSAGGGERTDTQYF.